Following are 30 T cell receptor beta chains from one sample sequenced in a study of cytomegalovirus exposure and HLA in healthy donors. The PCR had 60 Vbeta and 13 Jbeta primers. Profiling relied on immunoSEQ multiplex PCR, and the TCRdb table lists in-frame clones only, not all of them. Among around 190,000 clones listed, around 82% were seen once. The specimen was PBMCs. These receptors all stem from a man aged 55-75 years in good health and CMV-seronegative.

The chain recombines TRBV29-1 with TRBJ2-5; 9 nucleotides align to TRBD1. Trimming cost V 6 bases and J 3 bases; bases outside gene matches: 5. CDR1 is SQVTM, CDR2 ANQGSEA, per germline. The CDR3 is made up of 13 amino acids. As DNA, the CDR3 is TGCAGCGTCTCCGGACAGGGGAAAGAGACCCAGTACTTC. This translates into CSVSGQGKETQYF.

CDR3 sequence: CASSIYQGGEQYF. The CDR3 nucleotides are TGTGCCAGTAGTATTTACCAGGGTGGGGAGCAGTACTTC. V and J are TRBV19 and TRBJ2-7, with a weak D call TRBD1 (5 bases). Germline V gene lookup returns CDR1 LNHDA and CDR2 SQIVND (reference sequence). The CDR3 sequence is 13 residues long. Deletions cut 3 bases from V and 7 bases from J, with 13 bases between.

This clone has only a few counts. The rearrangement uses TRBV10-3 and TRBJ2-7, with 9 bases identical to TRBD2. In germline, CDR1 is ENHRY, CDR2 SYGVKD. CDR3 length: 17 residues. The junction had 12 bases not matched to a gene; V was cut back by 0 bases and J by 6 bases. CDR3 bases: TGTGCCATCAGTGAGTCGGACCCCGGGACTAGCTATGGCGAGCAGTACTTC. It yields the protein CAISESDPGTSYGEQYF.

The chain couples TRBV15 to TRBJ2-5; the D gene is possibly TRBD2 (6 bases). The J call could be wrong; TRBJ2-7 is a better fit for the DNA end. The CDR3 is 16 amino acids. Germline loops: CDR1 LNHNV, CDR2 YYDKDF (reference sequence). The CDR3 DNA is TGTGCCACCAGCAGAGTGGAGGGCCCGTCCTCCTACGAGCAGTACTTC. It yields the protein CATSRVEGPSSYEQYF.

The V gene is TRBV15, the J gene TRBJ1-4, with D uncertain. Trimming took off 0 bases at V and 8 bases at J, with 4 bases between the two ends. The CDR3 length is 12 residues. Germline CDR1 LNHNV, CDR2 YYDKDF (reference sequence). DNA for the CDR3: TGTGCCACCAGCAGAGATGAGGAAAAACTGTTTTTT. Protein: CATSRDEEKLFF. The variable domain in full, with the rest retrieved from reference TRBV15 and TRBJ1-4, is DAMVIQNPRYQVTQFGKPVTLSCSQTLNHNVMYWYQQKSSQAPKLLFHYYDKDFNNEADTPDNFQSRRPNTSFCFLDIRSPGLGDTAMYLCATSRDEEKLFFGSGTQLSVL.

The rearrangement links TRBV30 to TRBJ1-5; D is uncertain. V was clipped by 1 base and J by 2 bases, with 9 bases between them. The CDR3 length is 14 residues. The V gene's germline CDR1 is GTSNPN and CDR2 SVGIG (reference sequence). CDR3 protein: CAWSAPGGNQPQHF. In DNA, the CDR3 is TGTGCCTGGAGTGCCCCGGGAGGCAATCAGCCCCAGCATTTT.

CDR3 in amino acids: CASSEARGLGEKLFF. The CDR3 DNA reads as TGTGCCAGCAGTGAAGCCCGGGGACTGGGTGAAAAACTGTTTTTT. V usage is TRBV2 and J usage is TRBJ1-4, with D tentatively TRBD1 (5 bases). CDR1 and CDR2 from the germline V gene are SNHLY and FYNNEI. The CDR3 length is 15 residues. V dropped 0 bases and J dropped 7 bases, with 12 bases sitting between them. The full variable domain, completed using reference TRBV2 and TRBJ1-4, is EPEVTQTPSHQVTQMGQEVILRCVPISNHLYFYWYRQILGQKVEFLVSFYNNEISEKSEIFDDQFSVERPDGSNFTLKIRSTKLEDSAMYFCASSEARGLGEKLFFGSGTQLSVL.

The V gene is TRBV18, the J gene TRBJ1-1; the match to TRBD1 covers 7 bases. V was pared by 0 bases and J by 4 bases, with 5 bases of the junction left unmatched. Germline CDR1 is KGHSH and CDR2 is LQKENI. The CDR3 contains 15 residues. The CDR3 loop is CASSPPGPGGTEAFF. CDR3 in DNA: TGTGCCAGCTCACCACCCGGTCCAGGGGGCACTGAAGCTTTCTTT.

The gene calls are TRBV10-3 and TRBJ2-3; possibly TRBD2 for D (6 bases). The V and J ends lost 3 bases and 3 bases respectively, with 13 bases between them. Germline V lookup: CDR1 ENHRY, CDR2 SYGVKD. The CDR3 runs to 15 residues. CDR3: CAISERAGGTDTQYF. CDR3 DNA sequence: TGTGCCATCAGTGAACGGGCAGGAGGGACAGATACGCAGTATTTT.

This chain connects TRBV6-5 to TRBJ1-1; no firm D call. The germline gives CDR1 MNHEY, CDR2 SVGAGI. The V end was cut by 0 bases, the J end by 3 bases, with 8 bases between. The CDR3 has 14 amino acids. The CDR3 DNA follows: TGTGCCAGCAGTTACTCTAGAGAGTACACTGAAGCTTTCTTT. Translating gives CASSYSREYTEAFF.

The chain couples TRBV5-1 to TRBJ2-5; 11 bases map to TRBD2. The J segment lost 7 bases and the V segment lost 4 bases, leaving 24 bases of the junction unmatched. CDR1 and CDR2 (germline): SGHRS, YFSETQ. The CDR3 runs to 20 residues. The DNA of the CDR3 is TGCGCCAGCAGCCTTACCCTGATCCCCTTAGCGGGAGGGCCCAAGAGGACCCAGTACTTC. It is translated as CASSLTLIPLAGGPKRTQYF.

The chain couples TRBV10-3 to TRBJ2-1; 9 bases match TRBD1. Trimming took 11 bases from V and 5 from J; bases not matched to a gene: 4. Germline V gene sequence: CDR1 ENHRY, CDR2 SYGVKD. This CDR3 contains 12 residues. Written as DNA, the CDR3 is TGTGCCGCCGACAGGGGGGACAATGAGCAGTTCTTC. Its protein product is CAADRGDNEQFF.

V gene TRBV6-5 combines with J gene TRBJ1-1; TRBD1 matches 7 bases. CDR1 MNHEY and CDR2 SVGAGI come from the germline V gene. This CDR3 is 11 amino acids long. V lost 9 bases and J lost 8; bases outside the gene matches: 6. The CDR3 coding sequence is TGTGCCAGTCGACAGGGCATGGAAGCTTTCTTT. Its protein product is CASRQGMEAFF.

The V gene is TRBV29-1, the J gene TRBJ2-1; no reliable D call. Trimming took 5 bases from V and 3 from J, leaving 8 bases between them. The CDR3 sequence is 12 residues long. CDR1 and CDR2 from the germline V gene are SQVTM and ANQGSEA. The CDR3 here is CSVNPGYNEQFF. CDR3 nucleotide sequence: TGCAGCGTTAACCCGGGCTACAATGAGCAGTTCTTC.

The V call is TRBV6-1, the J call TRBJ1-2; perhaps TRBD1 as D (5 bases). This CDR3 has 13 amino acids. Germline V lookup: CDR1 MNHNS, CDR2 SASEGT. Trimming cost V 5 bases and J 9 bases, with 16 bases left between them. The CDR3 protein is CASSPDSRRSYTF. The CDR3 DNA follows: TGTGCCAGCAGTCCTGACAGTCGGAGAAGCTACACCTTC.

Comment on this clone: Germline and junction disagree at one end, which may indicate a read error. The chain combines TRBV29-1 with TRBJ1-2; D unclear. The CDR3 spans 12 residues. Germline V CDR1 and CDR2: SQVTM, ANQGSEA. DNA for the CDR3: TGCAGCGTTGTGGGTGACGACTATGGCTACCCCTTC. Translated, it gives CSVVGDDYGYPF. The full variable domain, completed using reference TRBV29-1 and TRBJ1-2, is SAVISQKPSRDICQRGTSLTIQCQVDSQVTMMFWYRQQPGQSLTLIATANQGSEATYESGFVIDKFPISRPNLTFSTLTVSNMSPEDSSIYLCSVVGDDYGYPFGSGTRLTVV.

J is TRBJ2-7 and V is TRBV6-1, with D possibly TRBD1 on 6 matching bases. V lost 4 bases and J lost 1, with 14 bases in between. The CDR3 runs 15 residues. The germline gives CDR1 MNHNS, CDR2 SASEGT. The CDR3 loop reads CASSVRDMWSYEQYF. As DNA, the CDR3 is TGTGCCAGCAGTGTCCGGGACATGTGGTCCTACGAGCAGTACTTC.

This chain links TRBV29-1 with TRBJ2-1; a possible D gene is TRBD2 (6 bases). Germline assignment: CDR1 SQVTM and CDR2 ANQGSEA. The CDR3 loop spans 12 amino acids. V lost 3 bases and J lost 12, with 15 bases in between. In DNA, the CDR3 is TGCAGCGTTGAGCTAGCGCAAATGGGGCAGTTCTTC. The encoded protein is CSVELAQMGQFF.

This clone showed up just a few times. J is TRBJ1-4 and V is TRBV27; TRBD1 agrees at 8 bases. CDR1 is MNHEY and CDR2 is SMNVEV in the germline V gene (reference sequence). The CDR3 is 17 amino acids. J gave up 2 bases and V 3 bases, and 8 bases lay outside the gene matches. The DNA of the CDR3 is TGTGCCAGCAGTTTGCTCGCAGGGGGCATCACTAATGAAAAACTGTTTTTT. This gives the protein CASSLLAGGITNEKLFF. Looking up the rest from reference TRBV27 and TRBJ1-4 gives the full variable domain: EAQVTQNPRYLITVTGKKLTVTCSQNMNHEYMSWYRQDPGLGLRQIYYSMNVEVTDKGDVPEGYKVSRKEKRNFPLILESPSPNQTSLYFCASSLLAGGITNEKLFFGSGTQLSVL.

This chain joins TRBV6-5 and TRBJ1-1; no clear D gene. This CDR3 region has 15 residues. CDR1 and CDR2 (germline): MNHEY, SVGAGI. Trimming removed 5 bases at V and 1 base at J, with 14 bases between. CDR3 sequence (DNA): TGTGCCAGCAGTAAACACCAACAGCCGAACACTGAAGCTTTCTTT. Encoded protein: CASSKHQQPNTEAFF.

The CDR3 DNA follows: TGTGCCAGCGGAGCGAACGAACTCAGCTCCTACAATGAGCAGTTCTTC. Protein product: CASGANELSSYNEQFF. J is TRBJ2-1 and V is TRBV27; D call uncertain. Trimming took 8 bases from V and 0 from J, leaving 17 bases between them. Germline values: CDR1 MNHEY, CDR2 SMNVEV (reference sequence). The CDR3 runs to 16 residues.

The chain carries TRBV19 and TRBJ1-1, with unresolved D. The germline V gene has CDR1 LNHDA and CDR2 SQIVND (reference sequence). The CDR3 sequence is 12 residues long. Trimming removed 9 bases at V and 11 bases at J, with 19 bases between. DNA of the CDR3: TGTGCCAGCCGCGTGGCCCCGGGCGGGGCTTTCTTT. Translated, it gives CASRVAPGGAFF.

The chain has TRBV6-1 and TRBJ1-1; possible D gene TRBD1, 6 bases. This CDR3 has 14 residues. Between the trimmed V and J ends, which lost 6 bases and 0 bases, there was a span of 11 bases. Germline V gene lookup returns CDR1 MNHNS and CDR2 SASEGT. The CDR3 DNA follows: TGTGCCAGCAGACTCAGGGGACTGAACACTGAAGCTTTCTTT. As protein: CASRLRGLNTEAFF.

The V and J genes are TRBV7-9 and TRBJ2-2; D remains ambiguous. Germline lookup yields CDR1 SEHNR and CDR2 FQNEAQ (reference sequence). Trimming cost V 2 bases and J 6 bases, with 7 bases left between them. CDR3 length: 13 residues. CDR3: CASSLSEAGELFF. Written as DNA, the CDR3 is TGTGCCAGCAGCTTAAGCGAAGCCGGGGAGCTGTTTTTT.

V and J are TRBV5-8 and TRBJ2-4, with 9 bases lining up with TRBD2. V shed 0 bases, J shed 7 bases, and the junction held 8 bases outside the gene matches. This CDR3 region has 16 residues. Per the germline V gene, CDR1 is SGHTS and CDR2 is YDEGEE. The DNA for the CDR3 is TGTGCCAGCAGCTTGGCCGCGGGGGGGAGAGCTAACATTCAGTACTTC. Its protein product is CASSLAAGGRANIQYF.

This clone was seen just once. V and J are TRBV10-3 and TRBJ1-1, with D possibly matching TRBD1 (5 bases). The CDR3 consists of 16 residues. The V gene's germline CDR1 is ENHRY and CDR2 SYGVKD. The V gene lost 9 bases and the J gene lost 0 bases, with 20 bases spanning the gap. The CDR3 spells CAISLGRGGMNTEAFF. The CDR3 bases are TGTGCCATTTCCCTTGGACGGGGGGGAATGAACACTGAAGCTTTCTTT.

There are a few counts of this clone. This chain uses TRBV5-1 with TRBJ1-4; possibly TRBD1 for D (5 bases). This CDR3 contains 15 residues. Looked up from germline, CDR1 is SGHRS and CDR2 is YFSETQ. Trimming left V 7 bases short and J 0 bases short, with 13 bases between. The CDR3 loop reads CASARDSATNEKLFF. The CDR3 nucleotides are TGCGCCAGCGCTAGGGACTCTGCAACTAATGAAAAACTGTTTTTT. Using reference TRBV5-1 and TRBJ1-4 for the parts outside the CDR3, the full variable domain is KAGVTQTPRYLIKTRGQQVTLSCSPISGHRSVSWYQQTPGQGLQFLFEYFSETQRNKGNFPGRFSGRQFSNSRSEMNVSTLELGDSALYLCASARDSATNEKLFFGSGTQLSVL.

This clone was observed a few times. This chain links TRBV20-1 with TRBJ1-1; D is undetermined. Germline CDR1 is DFQATT and CDR2 is SNEGSKA (reference sequence). The V gene lost 6 bases and the J gene lost 10 bases, with 12 bases spanning the gap. The CDR3 loop spans 10 amino acids. The CDR3 DNA reads TGCAGTGCCCATTCGGGTGGAGCTTTCTTT. This sequence encodes CSAHSGGAFF.

This clone was observed a few times. The chain links TRBV6-5 to TRBJ1-1; D remains unclear. V gave up 5 bases and J gave up 9 bases, with 13 bases separating them. CDR1 and CDR2 (germline): MNHEY, SVGAGI. CDR3 size: 12 residues. The CDR3 sequence: CASSTLEGKAFF. DNA for the CDR3: TGTGCCAGCAGTACCCTCGAGGGAAAAGCTTTCTTT.

To note about this clone: The junction departs from germline at one end; a sequencing error may be responsible. The gene calls are TRBV7-9 and TRBJ2-5, with D perhaps given as TRBD1 or TRBD2 (5 bases each). The germline V gene encodes CDR1 SEHNR and CDR2 FQNEAQ (reference sequence). The CDR3 is 12 amino acids. The CDR3 region is CSSSLEGETQYF. Written as DNA, the CDR3 is TGTTCCAGCAGCTTAGAGGGGGAGACCCAGTACTTC.